Listed here are 9 T cell receptor beta chains from one sample, sequenced in a study of cytomegalovirus exposure and HLA in healthy donors. PCR primers comprised 60 Vbeta and 13 Jbeta primers. Data came from immunoSEQ multiplex PCR; TCRdb stores just in-frame clones and leaves some out. The sample has under 110,000 clones; about 80% are singletons. Sequenced: PBMCs. These TCRs come from a man aged 35-49 years in good health and CMV-seronegative.

The V gene is TRBV5-4, the J gene TRBJ1-1, with 8 positions matching TRBD1. This CDR3 is built from 16 residues. Germline V gene lookup returns CDR1 SGHNT and CDR2 YYREEE (reference sequence). Losses at the gene ends were 5 bases for V and 5 bases for J; bases not matched to a gene: 14. This CDR3 reads CASSPPQGGWATEAFF. CDR3 DNA: TGTGCCAGCAGTCCTCCACAGGGGGGGTGGGCGACTGAAGCTTTCTTT.

This rearrangement joins TRBV2 to TRBJ2-5, with a tentative D call TRBD1 (6 bases). The CDR3 is made up of 13 amino acids. Germline V CDR1 and CDR2: SNHLY, FYNNEI. Trimming shortened V by 7 bases and J by 3 bases, and 12 bases separated the two germline ends. Here the CDR3 DNA reads TGTGCCAGCACCTTCACAGGGAAAGAGACCCAGTACTTC. It is translated as CASTFTGKETQYF.

J is TRBJ1-1 and V is TRBV6-6; D is unclear. V was pared by 4 bases and J by 1 base, with 7 bases between. This CDR3 region has 13 residues. Germline V gene data show CDR1 as MNHNY and CDR2 as SVGAGI (reference sequence). CDR3 residues: CASSFTENTEAFF. The CDR3 nucleotides are TGTGCCAGCAGTTTTACAGAGAACACTGAAGCTTTCTTT.

V usage is TRBV5-4 and J usage is TRBJ1-3, with a weak D call TRBD1 (6 bases). CDR1 is SGHNT and CDR2 is YYREEE in the germline V gene (reference sequence). This CDR3 has 16 residues. V lost 2 bases, J lost 0 bases, and 12 bases lay in between. The CDR3 nucleotides read TGTGCCAGCAGCTTACCAGGGGCCTCCTCTGGAAACACCATATATTTT. Amino acids: CASSLPGASSGNTIYF.

V and J are TRBV7-9 and TRBJ2-5; TRBD2 agrees at 8 bases. Germline assignment: CDR1 SEHNR and CDR2 FQNEAQ (reference sequence). Trimming at V came to 1 base and at J to 5 bases, leaving 9 bases not matched to a gene. The CDR3 is 16 amino acids. The CDR3 reads CASSLGTSGLKETQYF. CDR3 DNA sequence: TGTGCCAGCAGCTTAGGAACTAGCGGACTAAAGGAGACCCAGTACTTC. The entire variable domain, with the rest obtained from reference TRBV7-9 and TRBJ2-5, is as follows: DTGVSQNPRHKITKRGQNVTFRCDPISEHNRLYWYRQTLGQGPEFLTYFQNEAQLEKSRLLSDRFSAERPKGSFSTLEIQRTEQGDSAMYLCASSLGTSGLKETQYFGPGTRLLVL.

The V call is TRBV4-1, the J call TRBJ1-1, with 8 nucleotides matching TRBD1. J lost 5 bases, V lost 1 base, and 6 bases had no gene match. Germline assignment: CDR1 MGHRA and CDR2 YSYEKL. This CDR3 has 15 residues. The CDR3 here is CASSQGDRMRTEAFF. For the CDR3, the DNA is TGCGCCAGCAGCCAAGGGGACAGGATGAGGACTGAAGCTTTCTTT.

The J gene is TRBJ1-1, the V gene TRBV5-1; 7 bases agree with TRBD1. Germline-derived CDR1 and CDR2 are SGHRS and YFSETQ. After removal of 1 base from V and 6 bases from J, the junction contained 12 bases not matched to a gene. The CDR3 is made up of 16 amino acids. In DNA, the CDR3 is TGCGCCAGCAGCTTGCGACAGGGACCGGGGGACCCTGAAGCTTTCTTT. It yields the protein CASSLRQGPGDPEAFF. Supplemented by reference TRBV5-1 and TRBJ1-1, the full variable domain reads KAGVTQTPRYLIKTRGQQVTLSCSPISGHRSVSWYQQTPGQGLQFLFEYFSETQRNKGNFPGRFSGRQFSNSRSEMNVSTLELGDSALYLCASSLRQGPGDPEAFFGQGTRLTVV.

The V and J genes are TRBV2 and TRBJ2-4; 11 bases are a match to TRBD2. Germline loops: CDR1 SNHLY, CDR2 FYNNEI. The CDR3 sequence is 11 residues long. After removal of 6 bases from V and 16 bases from J, the junction contained 5 bases not matched to a gene. DNA of the CDR3: TGTGCCAGCAGAACTAGCGGGGGTCCATACTTC. Its protein is CASRTSGGPYF.

The chain links TRBV5-1 to TRBJ1-2, with 7 positions matching TRBD1. Germline V gene data show CDR1 as SGHRS and CDR2 as YFSETQ. The CDR3 extends over 15 amino acids. With 4 bases clipped from V and 0 bases from J, the junction kept 6 bases outside the gene matches. CDR3 loop: CASSPQTGANYGYTF. CDR3 DNA: TGCGCCAGCAGCCCCCAAACAGGGGCTAACTATGGCTACACCTTC.